The rows below give T cell receptor beta chains drawn from one sample of a study of cytomegalovirus exposure and HLA in healthy donors. TCRdb keeps only in-frame clones here, not all; method: immunoSEQ multiplex PCR. The sample yields approximately 160,000 clones, more than 70% seen once. The sequenced sample was PBMCs. These receptors originate from a male donor in good health and CMV-seronegative. The CDR3 runs from the conserved cysteine through the conserved F or W. The D gene is left open where the match is weak. Clone size is not always given. Where it is, it says once, few, many or a class for expanded clones.

TRBD1 TRBJ2-7 TRBV7-9 - CASSMTGGEQYF TGTGCCAGCAGCATGACAGGGGGCGAGCAGTACTTC
- TRBJ2-3 TRBV28 - CASSLGGGWDTQYF TGTGCCAGCAGTTTGGGAGGAGGGTGGGATACGCAGTATTTT
TRBD1 TRBJ2-1 TRBV18 - CASSSGQGSYNEQFF TGTGCCAGCTCCTCCGGACAGGGTTCCTACAATGAGCAGTTCTTC
- TRBJ1-5 TRBV28 - CASSLVRTADQPQHF TGTGCCAGCAGTTTGGTCCGGACAGCTGATCAGCCCCAGCATTTT
- TRBJ2-7 TRBV7-2 once CASSLAEGVSYEQYF TGTGCCAGCAGCTTAGCGGAAGGGGTCTCCTACGAGCAGTACTTC
TRBD1 TRBJ2-7 TRBV12-5 - CASGYRDSTYEQYF TGTGCTAGTGGTTACCGGGACAGCACCTACGAGCAGTACTTC
- TRBJ2-3 TRBV5-1 - CASSLGQRTDTQYF TGCGCCAGCAGCTTGGGACAGCGCACAGATACGCAGTATTTT
- TRBJ2-5 TRBV7-2 - CASSLALGKETQYF TGTGCCAGCAGCTTAGCTCTGGGCAAAGAGACCCAGTACTTC
TRBD1 TRBJ1-5 TRBV5-1 - CASSLRPRDSTYSNQPQHF TGCGCCAGCAGCTTGCGACCGAGGGACAGCACATATAGCAATCAGCCCCAGCATTTT
- TRBJ2-7 TRBV18 - CASSLPQGYEQYF TGTGCCAGCTCACTGCCGCAGGGTTACGAGCAGTACTTC
TRBD1 TRBJ1-3 TRBV19 - CASSIQGGRGSGNTIYF TGTGCCAGTAGTATTCAGGGGGGCAGGGGCTCTGGAAACACCATATATTTT
- TRBJ2-3 TRBV5-4 - CASSLSLRDTQYF TGTGCCAGCAGCTTGAGTCTTCGGGATACGCAGTATTTT
- TRBJ1-2 TRBV19 - CASRGAYGYTF TGTGCCAGTAGGGGGGCCTATGGCTACACCTTC
- TRBJ1-5 TRBV5-6 - CASNTYRSGNQPQHF TGTGCCAGCAATACTTACAGGAGCGGCAATCAGCCCCAGCATTTT
- TRBJ2-7 TRBV7-9 - CASSPTGGEQYF TGTGCCAGCAGTCCAACAGGTGGCGAGCAGTACTTC
- TRBJ2-7 TRBV11-2 - CASSSRGAQYF TGTGCCAGCAGTTCCAGGGGGGCGCAGTACTTC
TRBD1 TRBJ2-1 TRBV10-3 - CAITPGQEYNEQFF TGTGCCATCACCCCGGGACAGGAGTACAATGAGCAGTTCTTC
TRBD1 TRBJ2-1 TRBV5-5 - CASSGDSNEQFF TGTGCCAGCAGCGGGGACAGCAATGAGCAGTTCTTC
- TRBJ2-4 TRBV30 - CAWSVGGALGIQYF TGTGCCTGGAGTGTGGGAGGAGCTTTAGGTATTCAGTACTTC
TRBD2 TRBJ2-1 TRBV14 - CASSQGATGGNEQFF TGTGCCAGCAGCCAGGGGGCTACGGGGGGGAATGAGCAGTTCTTC
- TRBJ2-1 TRBV9 - CASTPDPTGGNEQFF TGTGCCAGCACCCCAGACCCCACCGGGGGCAATGAGCAGTTCTTC
- TRBJ2-2 TRBV5-6 few CASSLAGTGTGELFF TGTGCCAGCAGCTTGGCCGGTACAGGGACCGGGGAGCTGTTTTTT
TRBD1 TRBJ2-2 TRBV4-1 - CASSLRDREIGELFF TGCGCCAGCAGCCTCCGGGACAGGGAAATCGGGGAGCTGTTTTTT
TRBD2 TRBJ2-5 TRBV7-8 - CASSLATSGRGETQYF TGTGCCAGCAGCTTAGCGACTAGCGGGAGGGGGGAGACCCAGTACTTC
- TRBJ1-1 TRBV4-3 - CASSQDLGVEGGGTEAFF TGCGCCAGCAGCCAAGATCTAGGGGTGGAAGGGGGGGGCACTGAAGCTTTCTTT
- TRBJ1-1 TRBV7-9 - CASSPSLAEAFF TGTGCCAGCAGCCCCTCCCTCGCTGAAGCTTTCTTT
TRBD2 TRBJ2-7 TRBV7-9 - CASSLAPGLADYEQYF TGTGCCAGCAGCTTAGCACCGGGACTAGCGGACTACGAGCAGTACTTC
TRBD1 TRBJ1-1 TRBV29-1 many CSVRTGGNTEAFF TGCAGCGTTCGGACAGGGGGGAACACTGAAGCTTTCTTT
- TRBJ1-3 TRBV5-1 many CASSLGRGGNTIYF TGCGCCAGCAGCTTGGGGCGGGGAGGAAACACCATATATTTT
- TRBJ1-3 TRBV19 - CASSVQGSGNTIYF TGTGCCAGTAGTGTCCAGGGTTCTGGAAACACCATATATTTT
TRBD1 TRBJ2-3 TRBV6-6 - CASSYPETGVADTQYF TGTGCCAGCAGTTACCCTGAGACAGGGGTCGCAGATACGCAGTATTTT